This TCR beta chain was recorded in a study of PD-L1 blockade in urothelial cancer (dated by TCRdb to about 2017). About the study as a whole: Every patient began therapy around 2014 and was given atezolizumab 1,200 mg intravenously every 3 weeks. Progression-free survival longer than 6 months counted as durable clinical benefit, and TCR features were additionally tested against both progression-free and overall survival. Patients had an ECOG performance status of 0 or 1 and had received between 0 and 3 prior chemotherapy regimens. Pretreatment tumor samples, along with matched peripheral blood collected serially before and after atezolizumab treatment, underwent TCR sequencing. Blood samples were analyzed at two time points: 3 weeks after treatment start (second dose) and 6 weeks after treatment start. Blood samples yielded a median of about 150,000 T cells and tens of thousands of unique TCRs, with median clonality around 0.083. Whole exome sequencing and RNA sequencing of pretreatment tumors were performed alongside TCR sequencing in the same patients. The study was an exploratory multi-omic analysis of somatic, immune and clinical correlates of response to PD-L1 blockade with atezolizumab in urothelial cancer. About 90% of the roughly 29 patients were identified as males with urothelial cancer of bladder origin, and a prior smoking history was reported by 18 of 29 patients. Roughly 9 patients reached durable clinical benefit, while 20 to 25 patients did not. Pretreatment blood TCR-seq was available for twenty-nine patients, at least one posttreatment blood collection was obtained for about 25 patients, and tumor TCR-seq was available for about 25 patients.

What the research found in general, with its limitations: Greater expansion of tumor-associated TCR clones in peripheral blood 3 weeks after the start of treatment was observed in patients with durable benefit (n of about 20, p = 0.022). A pretreatment peripheral blood TCR clonality below the median was linked to improved progression-free and overall survival. Because the sample size was small (n of about 29) and many exploratory analyses were performed, the results are intended to be hypothesis-generating.

Remarks on this clone: Its antigen specificity is not known. Base qualities are not provided; no much larger clone lies one nucleotide away.

Synthetic TCR analog templates were spiked into each PCR so that absolute template abundance could be estimated from read counts. The immunoSEQ assay was used to amplify TCRbeta CDR3 regions from genomic DNA with bias-controlled V and J gene primers. Sequencing of rearranged TCRbeta segments was performed at approximately 20X coverage. Per the source publication's procedure: Sequencing errors were corrected by clustering, and CDR3s were annotated against IMGT so that V, D and J genes could be assigned. Out-of-frame and stop-codon sequences were excluded, and only productive TCRbeta rearrangements were used in downstream analyses. To compute clonality, Shannon entropy was normalized by the log of the number of unique productive sequences and then subtracted from one. Fisher's exact test with Benjamini-Hochberg correction, using a cutoff of adjusted p below 0.01, was how clones that differed between time points or between blood and tumor were identified. This is the immuneACCESS table as TCRdb keeps it, with only in-frame sequences that have V and J called. A part of the clones is gone; compared with another copy, unresolved V genes explain less than half, and the rest is unexplained. The D gene and trimming were derived from the DNA, and the V and J assignments and clone size from that table. The sample profile shows over 15,000 clones; under 85% of them were found once. The ten largest clones represent under 2% of the sample.

Read against the paper, the sample's time point label means: peripheral blood 6 weeks after treatment start. The cohort included 25 to 35 patients with locally advanced or metastatic urothelial carcinoma who were treated at Memorial Sloan Kettering on a trial protocol. Peripheral blood mononuclear cells were collected pretreatment and during treatment, with between 1 and 8 total time points obtained per patient. The Qiagen DNeasy Blood extraction kit was used to purify genomic DNA from total PBMCs and from tumor samples. Collected pretreatment and during treatment, PBMCs were isolated and stored as previously described. The source is a man in his fifties with urothelial cancer. The specimen comprised PBMCs, sampled around atezolizumab (anti-PD-L1) treatment.

The CDR3 region has the sequence CASSSFSAGNTIYF. The DNA is TGTGCCAGCAGCTCCTTCTCAGCTGGAAACACCATATATTTT. The chain links TRBV5-8 with TRBJ1-3, with the D gene not confidently named. The CDR3 contains 14 residues, cysteine and phenylalanine counted. Of all the DNA, just the CDR3 is kept, 42 bases in frame from base 1. At the junction V is shortened by 3 bases and J by 2 bases, with 9 bases in between. As encoded in the germline V gene, CDR1 is SGHTS while CDR2 is YDEGEE.